The 30 T cell receptor beta chains listed next were all sequenced from one sample in a study of blood T cell repertoires in COVID-19. Sequencing was performed with immunoSEQ multiplex PCR; in TCRdb, only in-frame clones are kept and a portion is missing. Here the sample spans roughly 230,000 clones, around 92% being singletons. Sample: PBMCs or T cells enriched from blood (not recorded which). The receptor source for this set is a woman aged 25 to 39 with acute COVID-19.

This chain connects TRBV9 to TRBJ2-3; TRBD1 might be the D (5 bases). Trimming shortened V by 0 bases and J by 5 bases, and 13 bases separated the two germline ends. Per germline, CDR1 SGDLS and CDR2 YYNGEE. The CDR3 sequence is 15 residues long. This chain's CDR3 is CASSVVGRAEDTQYF. CDR3 sequence (DNA): TGTGCCAGCAGCGTAGTTGGCAGGGCGGAAGATACGCAGTATTTT.

The chain links TRBV4-1 to TRBJ1-3; D is perhaps TRBD1 (6 bases). Germline V gene lookup returns CDR1 MGHRA and CDR2 YSYEKL. With 5 bases removed from V and 0 bases from J, the gap between germline ends came to 8 bases. CDR3 size: 14 residues. CDR3 amino acids: CASSADSSGNTIYF. The CDR3 DNA follows: TGCGCCAGCAGCGCGGACAGCTCTGGAAACACCATATATTTT.

This clone occurred once. The rearrangement uses TRBV6-4 and TRBJ2-1; a weak D match, TRBD2 (7 bases). The V end lost 3 bases, the J end lost 4 bases, and 19 bases lay between the germline ends. This CDR3 is 17 amino acids long. Germline CDR1 MRHNA, CDR2 SNTAGT. The CDR3 sequence: CASSENVGGAAYNEQFF. DNA for the CDR3: TGTGCCAGCAGTGAGAACGTAGGGGGGGCCGCGTACAATGAGCAGTTCTTC.

The chain uses TRBV19 and TRBJ1-5; D might be TRBD1 (6 bases). Germline V CDR1 and CDR2: LNHDA, SQIVND (reference sequence). The CDR3 runs to 14 residues. V was shortened by 7 bases and J by 7 bases, with 17 bases between the two germline ends. The CDR3, as DNA: TGTGCCAGTATGCGTGGGGGGGGCGCCCAGCCCCAGCATTTT. Translating gives CASMRGGGAQPQHF.

The V call is TRBV11-2, the J call TRBJ2-5; 13 positions agree with TRBD2. CDR1 SGHAT and CDR2 FQNNGV come from the germline V gene. The J segment lost 0 bases and the V segment lost 5 bases, leaving 9 bases of the junction unmatched. The CDR3 spans 18 residues. This CDR3 is CASSPGTSGDNYQETQYF. The CDR3 DNA follows: TGTGCCAGCAGCCCCGGGACTAGCGGGGACAATTACCAAGAGACCCAGTACTTC.

The V call is TRBV11-2, the J call TRBJ1-5; no reliable D call. Germline lookup yields CDR1 SGHAT and CDR2 FQNNGV. Trimming shortened V by 1 base and J by 0 bases, and 16 bases separated the two germline ends. This CDR3 has 18 residues. The CDR3: CASSLGGSRYYSNQPQHF. CDR3 nucleotides: TGTGCCAGCAGCTTAGGTGGCAGTCGCTACTATAGCAATCAGCCCCAGCATTTT.

This clone was seen a single time. The rearrangement joins TRBV6-9 to TRBJ1-1, with TRBD1 matching 7 bases. J lost 2 bases, V lost 4 bases, and 4 bases had no gene match. Looked up from germline, CDR1 is MNHGY and CDR2 is SVAAGI. The CDR3 is 14 amino acids. The chain's CDR3 is CASSSRQGNTEAFF. CDR3 DNA: TGTGCCAGCAGTTCGCGACAGGGTAACACTGAAGCTTTCTTT.

The chain has TRBV6-5 and TRBJ1-1; 9 nucleotides line up with TRBD1. Trimming took 7 bases from V and 7 from J; bases not matched to a gene: 13. Germline assignment: CDR1 MNHEY and CDR2 SVGAGI. The CDR3 runs 15 residues. The CDR3 sequence is CASTPRWTGEGEAFF. The CDR3 DNA follows: TGTGCCAGCACCCCTCGCTGGACAGGGGAGGGTGAAGCTTTCTTT.

The chain is built from TRBV5-1 and TRBJ2-7; TRBD1 is a possible D gene (6 bases). Trimming stripped 0 bases from V and 0 bases from J, with 10 bases between. CDR3 size: 15 residues. CDR1 is SGHRS, CDR2 YFSETQ, per germline. The CDR3 DNA is TGCGCCAGCAGCTTGGGGGTAGGGGGCTCCTACGAGCAGTACTTC. Translation: CASSLGVGGSYEQYF.

The chain is built from TRBV5-1 and TRBJ1-4, with D hard to call. Per the germline V gene, CDR1 is SGHRS and CDR2 is YFSETQ. Trimming shortened V by 4 bases and J by 7 bases, and 8 bases separated the two germline ends. The CDR3 is 12 amino acids. CDR3 in amino acids: CASSQEGEKLFF. DNA for the CDR3: TGCGCCAGCAGCCAGGAGGGTGAAAAACTGTTTTTT.

J is TRBJ1-4 and V is TRBV2, with no clear D. The germline V gene encodes CDR1 SNHLY and CDR2 FYNNEI. The V end lost 0 bases, the J end lost 2 bases, and 10 bases lay between the germline ends. The CDR3 runs 16 residues. In DNA, the CDR3 is TGTGCCAGCAGTGAAGCGCTTGCGGGGACTAATGAAAAACTGTTTTTT. Translated, it gives CASSEALAGTNEKLFF.

CDR3 residues: CASSMSGGQETQYF. The CDR3 DNA follows: TGTGCCAGTAGTATGTCAGGTGGGCAAGAGACCCAGTACTTC. The chain links TRBV19 to TRBJ2-5; D is unresolved. This CDR3 has 14 residues. The germline CDR1 and CDR2 sequences are LNHDA and SQIVND (reference sequence). The V and J ends lost 3 bases and 2 bases respectively, with 10 bases between them.

The J gene is TRBJ1-4, the V gene TRBV5-4; D gene unclear. Trimming cost V 1 base and J 7 bases, with 8 bases left between them. Germline V gene sequence: CDR1 SGHNT, CDR2 YYREEE (reference sequence). The CDR3 consists of 13 residues. CDR3 sequence reads: CASSLIGSEKLFF. The CDR3 coding sequence is TGTGCCAGCAGCTTGATTGGGAGTGAAAAACTGTTTTTT. Full variable domain (missing parts from reference TRBV5-4 and TRBJ1-4): ETGVTQSPTHLIKTRGQQVTLRCSSQSGHNTVSWYQQALGQGPQFIFQYYREEENGRGNFPPRFSGLQFPNYSSELNVNALELDDSALYLCASSLIGSEKLFFGSGTQLSVL.

The V call is TRBV7-9, the J call TRBJ2-2; no clear D. This CDR3 is 14 amino acids long. The V gene's germline CDR1 is SEHNR and CDR2 FQNEAQ (reference sequence). Trimming took 5 bases from V and 0 from J, leaving 7 bases between them. CDR3 residues: CASSVNSNTGELFF. CDR3 DNA: TGTGCCAGCAGCGTAAATTCGAACACCGGGGAGCTGTTTTTT. The full variable domain, completed using reference TRBV7-9 and TRBJ2-2, is DTGVSQNPRHKITKRGQNVTFRCDPISEHNRLYWYRQTLGQGPEFLTYFQNEAQLEKSRLLSDRFSAERPKGSFSTLEIQRTEQGDSAMYLCASSVNSNTGELFFGEGSRLTVL.

This clone was found a few times. The chain recombines TRBV2 with TRBJ1-1; no clear D gene. The length of the CDR3 is 14 residues. Trimming removed 1 base from V and 2 bases from J, with 8 bases in between. Germline CDR1 SNHLY, CDR2 FYNNEI. CDR3 nucleotide sequence: TGTGCCAGCAGTGAAGTATCGGGAAACACTGAAGCTTTCTTT. Its protein product is CASSEVSGNTEAFF.

The chain joins TRBV6-5 to TRBJ2-2; maybe TRBD1 (6 bases). The V end was cut by 0 bases, the J end by 3 bases, with 8 bases between. Germline V gene data show CDR1 as MNHEY and CDR2 as SVGAGI. The CDR3 totals 15 residues. CDR3 residues: CASSYSTGYTGELFF. CDR3 DNA: TGTGCCAGCAGTTACTCGACAGGTTACACCGGGGAGCTGTTTTTT.

The chain's CDR3 is CASTLGIEGGYEQYF. DNA of the CDR3: TGTGCCTCGACCCTGGGGATAGAGGGCGGCTACGAGCAGTACTTC. J is TRBJ2-7 and V is TRBV7-6; perhaps TRBD2 as D (5 bases). V was pared by 11 bases and J by 3 bases, with 23 bases between. This CDR3 is 15 amino acids long. Germline V gene sequence: CDR1 SGHVS, CDR2 FNYEAQ.

This sequence joins TRBV3-1 (or the pseudogene TRBV3-2) and TRBJ2-5; tentative D call: TRBD2 (7 bases). Between the trimmed V and J ends, which lost 2 bases and 5 bases, there was a span of 18 bases. The CDR3 length is 16 residues. CDR1 and CDR2 from the germline V gene are LGHDT and YNNKEL (reference sequence). In DNA, the CDR3 is TGTGCCAGCAGCCAAAGTGCCCGGGGGGCCCGGGAGACCCAGTACTTC. It yields the protein CASSQSARGARETQYF.

V and J are TRBV29-1 and TRBJ2-7, with D possibly TRBD2 on 5 matching bases. The CDR3 contains 11 residues. Trimming cost V 7 bases and J 2 bases, with 9 bases left between them. Per the germline V gene, CDR1 is SQVTM and CDR2 is ANQGSEA. In DNA form, the CDR3 reads TGCAGCGGAGGGTGGGCCTACGAGCAGTACTTC. This codes for CSGGWAYEQYF.

The chain carries TRBV7-9 and TRBJ2-7; D call uncertain. The germline gives CDR1 SEHNR, CDR2 FQNEAQ (reference sequence). This CDR3 contains 10 residues. V lost 9 bases, J lost 5 bases, and 8 bases lay in between. CDR3 residues: CASAQDEQYF. Here the CDR3 DNA reads TGTGCCAGTGCCCAGGACGAGCAGTACTTC.

This rearrangement joins TRBV5-1 to TRBJ1-6, with 8 bases fitting TRBD1. CDR1 and CDR2 from the germline V gene are SGHRS and YFSETQ. V lost 0 bases to trimming and J lost 9 bases; unmatched junction nucleotides: 5. The CDR3 is 15 amino acids. The CDR3 sequence: CASSLGQGRGSPLHF. CDR3 nucleotide sequence: TGCGCCAGCAGCTTGGGACAGGGGAGGGGTTCACCCCTCCACTTT.

The chain is built from TRBV5-4 and TRBJ2-1; 8 bases are shared with TRBD2. The CDR3 sequence is 16 residues long. V shed 0 bases, J shed 4 bases, and the junction held 6 bases outside the gene matches. Germline CDR1 is SGHNT and CDR2 is YYREEE (reference sequence). The DNA of the CDR3 is TGTGCCAGCAGCTTGGATGGCGGGGGGATTTACAATGAGCAGTTCTTC. Translation gives CASSLDGGGIYNEQFF.

CDR3 bases: TGTGCCAGCAGTTTCCGGGATCAAGAGACCCAGTACTTC. Its protein is CASSFRDQETQYF. The chain joins TRBV12-3 or TRBV12-4 to TRBJ2-5; D possibly corresponds to TRBD2 (5 bases). V lost 3 bases, J lost 2 bases, and 7 bases lay in between. This CDR3 has 13 amino acids.

This chain connects TRBV2 to TRBJ2-7; D is perhaps TRBD1 (6 bases). CDR1 SNHLY and CDR2 FYNNEI come from the germline V gene. The CDR3 contains 11 residues. The V end lost 5 bases, the J end lost 7 bases, and 9 bases lay between the germline ends. CDR3 region: CASSRDNEQYF. Written as DNA, the CDR3 is TGTGCCAGCAGTCGGGACAATGAGCAGTACTTC.

This clone was observed a handful of times. The chain couples TRBV19 to TRBJ1-1; TRBD1 agrees at 12 bases. The CDR3 length is 19 residues. V gave up 0 bases and J gave up 6 bases; unmatched junction bases: 14. Germline V lookup: CDR1 LNHDA, CDR2 SQIVND (reference sequence). The CDR3 here is CASSIDLSGTGGKGPEAFF. For the CDR3, the DNA is TGTGCCAGTAGTATAGATCTATCAGGGACAGGGGGCAAAGGGCCTGAAGCTTTCTTT.

V is TRBV29-1 and J is TRBJ2-2; D might be TRBD1 (5 bases). The CDR3 is made up of 13 amino acids. Trimming took 7 bases from V and 0 from J, leaving 9 bases between them. Germline V gives CDR1 SQVTM, CDR2 ANQGSEA. The CDR3 sequence is CSAREANTGELFF. In nucleotides, the CDR3 is TGCAGCGCCAGGGAAGCGAACACCGGGGAGCTGTTTTTT.

This chain connects TRBV10-2 to TRBJ1-1; TRBD1 matches 7 bases. V was pared by 6 bases and J by 3 bases, with 22 bases of the junction left unmatched. CDR3 length: 19 residues. CDR1 is WSHSY and CDR2 is SAAADI in the germline V gene. In DNA form, the CDR3 reads TGCGCCAGCAGCAGCCAAGTGGGACAGCTCAGGGTCCCGTACACTGAAGCTTTCTTT. It specifies CASSSQVGQLRVPYTEAFF.

CDR3 in amino acids: CASHLTSGSIYEQYF. The CDR3 DNA is TGTGCCAGCCATCTTACTAGCGGGAGCATCTACGAGCAGTACTTC. The chain uses TRBV6-5 and TRBJ2-7; the match to TRBD2 covers 11 bases. The CDR3 length is 15 residues. CDR1 and CDR2 from the germline V gene are MNHEY and SVGAGI. V trimming: 8 bases; J trimming: 3 bases; junction bases outside the gene matches: 9.

For the CDR3, the DNA is TGTGCCAGCAGCAAACCCCCTGCGGGGGGTGGGGAGACCCAGTACTTC. Its protein is CASSKPPAGGGETQYF. The genes are TRBV21-1 and TRBJ2-5; TRBD2, the table's D call, lacks a check against the DNA. TRBV21-1 is marked as a pseudogene. The CDR3 is 16 amino acids.

V is TRBV10-2 and J is TRBJ1-2; 7 bases are a match to TRBD1. CDR1 WSHSY and CDR2 SAAADI come from the germline V gene. The CDR3 extends over 17 amino acids. The V segment lost 6 bases and the J segment 1 base; nucleotides outside the gene matches: 14. CDR3 sequence reads: CASSNTGALTINYGYTF. The CDR3 DNA sequence: TGCGCCAGCAGCAATACAGGGGCCCTCACTATTAACTATGGCTACACCTTC.